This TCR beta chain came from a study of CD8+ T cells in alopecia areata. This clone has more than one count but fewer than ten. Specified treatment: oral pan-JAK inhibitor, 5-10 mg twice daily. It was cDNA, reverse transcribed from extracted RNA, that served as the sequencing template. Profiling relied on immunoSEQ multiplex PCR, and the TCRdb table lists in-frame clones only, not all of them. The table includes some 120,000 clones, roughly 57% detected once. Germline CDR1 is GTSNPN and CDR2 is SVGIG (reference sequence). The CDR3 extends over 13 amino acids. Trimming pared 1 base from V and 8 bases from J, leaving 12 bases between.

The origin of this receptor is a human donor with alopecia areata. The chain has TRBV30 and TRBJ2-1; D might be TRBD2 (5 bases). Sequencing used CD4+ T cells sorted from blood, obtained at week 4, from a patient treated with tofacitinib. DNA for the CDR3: TGTGCCTGGAGTGCTAGCAGCATCCATGAGCAGTTCTTC. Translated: CAWSASSIHEQFF.